The clone carrying this T cell receptor beta chain was detected only a few times. The antigen is not known. TCRalpha and TCRbeta libraries used 5'RACE with constant-segment primers and UMIs. TCRdb re-derived calls from the 5' RACE reads in MiXCR, one entry per CDR3 protein. The table shows 95,000 to 120,000 distinct CDR3 sequences, with around 17% occurring only once. The data are from a study of T-cell memory formation after mild COVID-19. Overall study context: Largely donor-specific TCR clusters were found.

Study results and limitations: Contracting CD4+ clones were located mainly in CM and EM, and CD8+ clones in EMRA.

Germline V gives CDR1 SGDLS, CDR2 YYNGEE. The CDR3 totals 14 residues. With 1 base removed from V and 6 bases from J, the gap between germline ends came to 14 bases. The rearrangement joins TRBV9 to TRBJ2-7; the D call may be TRBD1 or TRBD2 (5 bases each). Sequences were obtained from PBMCs or a T cell subset sorted from them (not recorded which). This receptor was taken from a man aged 18 to 30 who had mild COVID-19 (a few samples of this study predate the infection). Cell type and time point are not known. This CDR3 is CASSVMWGSGEQYF. The CDR3 nucleotides are TGTGCCAGCAGCGTAATGTGGGGGTCCGGCGAGCAGTACTTC.